Detailed here is one T cell receptor (beta chain). Its antigen remains unknown. The data were obtained in a study of stem cell transplantation in POMP-related autoinflammatory disease. The germline V gene has CDR1 MNHEY and CDR2 SVGEGT. The CDR3 has 14 amino acids. Losses at the gene ends were 2 bases for V and 14 bases for J; bases not matched to a gene: 10. Study-wide findings and caveats: PRAID patients trended toward lower TRB diversity and higher clonality in all analyzed T-cell subsets.

TCRdb's copy holds only in-frame clones and misses some; the assay was immunoSEQ multiplex PCR. The sample records tens of thousands of clones, roughly 88% being singletons. The clonotype was recovered from a human patient with POMP-related autoinflammation and immune dysregulation (PRAID). Some T cells may possibly be graft donor cells. The source material was CD4+ T cells from PBMCs, sampled after stem cell transplantation. This chain uses TRBV6-2 or TRBV6-3 with TRBJ2-3; 10 nucleotides align to TRBD2. Written as DNA, the CDR3 is TGTGCCAGCAGTTACATACTAGCGGGGTGGCAAGGGTATTTT. Amino acid sequence: CASSYILAGWQGYF.